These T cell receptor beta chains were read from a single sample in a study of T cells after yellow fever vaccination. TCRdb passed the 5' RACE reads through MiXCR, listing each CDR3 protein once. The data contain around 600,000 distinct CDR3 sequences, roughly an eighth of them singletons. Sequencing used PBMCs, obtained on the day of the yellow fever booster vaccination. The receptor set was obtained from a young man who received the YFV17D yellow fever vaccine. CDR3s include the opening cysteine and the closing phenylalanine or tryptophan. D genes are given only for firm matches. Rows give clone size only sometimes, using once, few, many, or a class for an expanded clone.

TGTGCCAGCAGCCAGCTGAGAGGCGGAGGAAACACCGGGGAGCTGTTTTTT,CASSQLRGGGNTGELFF,TRBV3-1,.,TRBJ2-2,few
TGCAGCGTTAACCGGGACAGAGCTTACAATGAGCAGTTCTTC,CSVNRDRAYNEQFF,TRBV29-1,TRBD1,TRBJ2-1,few
TGTGCCAGCAGGGACCTCTCCGGGGTTATGGAAGGGCCCCAGCATTTT,CASRDLSGVMEGPQHF,TRBV6-1,.,TRBJ1-5,.
TGCAGTGCCATGGACTTCGTAAGGGGGAGTGCCTACGAGCAGTACTTC,CSAMDFVRGSAYEQYF,TRBV20-1,.,TRBJ2-7,few
TGTGCCAGCAGCTTAGCGGGGGGGCGGAACACCGGGGAGCTGTTTTTT,CASSLAGGRNTGELFF,TRBV7-2,.,TRBJ2-2,few
TGTGCCAGCAGCCCCGACCCGGGACTTACAGATACGCAGTATTTT,CASSPDPGLTDTQYF,TRBV5-8,.,TRBJ2-3,.
TGTGCCAGCAGTTACTTAGACGGCCGTGCGGGCACTGAAGCTTTCTTT,CASSYLDGRAGTEAFF,TRBV6-2/TRBV6-3,.,TRBJ1-1,.
TGCGCCAGCAGGGACAGGGTCGACACCGGGGAGCTGTTTTTT,CASRDRVDTGELFF,TRBV5-1,TRBD1,TRBJ2-2,few
TGCAGTGCTCAAAGGGGGGTAGCGGGAGGGCCCATGTTCTTC,CSAQRGVAGGPMFF,TRBV20-1,TRBD2,TRBJ2-1,.
TGTGCCAGCAGCTTAGAGTCTTACAGCCGACAGGGTGGCTACACCTTC,CASSLESYSRQGGYTF,TRBV7-2,TRBD1,TRBJ1-2,few
TGTGCCAGCAGCGCCTCTCAGGGGGCCGGTAACTACGAGCAGTACTTC,CASSASQGAGNYEQYF,TRBV9,TRBD1,TRBJ2-7,.
TGTGCCGCGCTGAGAAACACCGGGGAGCTGTTTTTT,CAALRNTGELFF,TRBV28,.,TRBJ2-2,few
TGTGCCAGCAGCCGTCTCGCGGGAGTGGCCCCGGGAGATACGCAGTATTTT,CASSRLAGVAPGDTQYF,TRBV7-8,TRBD2,TRBJ2-3,.
TGTGCCAGCTCACCACGTCGGGACTCACTCTACGAGCAGTACTTC,CASSPRRDSLYEQYF,TRBV18,.,TRBJ2-7,few
TGTGCCAGCTCACGCGACCAAGAGACCCAGTACTTC,CASSRDQETQYF,TRBV7-3,.,TRBJ2-5,many
TGTGCCAGCAGCTTCGGGACTAGCGTTCCCGGGGAGCTGTTTTTT,CASSFGTSVPGELFF,TRBV5-4,TRBD2,TRBJ2-2,few
TGTGCCAGCAGTTTTGGGACAGGGAAGACTGAAGCTTTCTTT,CASSFGTGKTEAFF,TRBV27,TRBD1,TRBJ1-1,.
TGTGCCTGGAGTGTACATGGGAGATTGGGCAGCGGGGAGCTGTTTTTT,CAWSVHGRLGSGELFF,TRBV30,.,TRBJ2-2,.
TGTGCCAGCACCCCCCGTATAGGGGGAGGGCAGTTCTTC,CASTPRIGGGQFF,TRBV7-2,.,TRBJ2-1,few
TGCGCCAGCAGCGACGACAGCTCTGGGGCCAACGTCCTGACTTTC,CASSDDSSGANVLTF,TRBV5-1,.,TRBJ2-6,.
TGCGCCAGCAGCCAAGGGACTAGCGGTTTCTCCTACAATGAGCAGTTCTTC,CASSQGTSGFSYNEQFF,TRBV4-3,TRBD2,TRBJ2-1,few
TGCAGCGCTGGTGCTAACGCGAACACCGGGGAGCTGTTTTTT,CSAGANANTGELFF,TRBV29-1,.,TRBJ2-2,few
TGCGCCAGCGGAGGGCCTAGCGGACTCTCCTACGAGCAGTACTTC,CASGGPSGLSYEQYF,TRBV5-1,TRBD2,TRBJ2-7,.
TGTGCCAGCAGCCAAGACCCCCAGGGCGGCAATCAGCCCCAGCATTTT,CASSQDPQGGNQPQHF,TRBV4-2,.,TRBJ1-5,few
TGTGCCAGCAGCGTAGTAAGAGGGGAAGTGTTCTTC,CASSVVRGEVFF,TRBV9,.,TRBJ2-1,few
TGTGCCAGCAGCTCCCTCCACCATACGCAGTATTTT,CASSSLHHTQYF,TRBV11-2,.,TRBJ2-3,.
TGCGCCAGCAGCTTAAGGGGGCAAGGGTACGAGCAGTACTTC,CASSLRGQGYEQYF,TRBV5-1,TRBD1,TRBJ2-7,few
TGCGCCAGCAGTCAACAGGGGGTAAACTATGGCTACACCTTC,CASSQQGVNYGYTF,TRBV4-3,TRBD1,TRBJ1-2,few
TGTGCCAGCTCACCCGGCACTACAGGGGTCCGCTCCTACGAGCAGTACTTC,CASSPGTTGVRSYEQYF,TRBV18,TRBD1,TRBJ2-7,many
TGTGCCATCAGCTCAGGGAGACAAGAGACCCAGTACTTC,CAISSGRQETQYF,TRBV10-3,.,TRBJ2-5,.
TGTGCCAGCAGCCCCAGGAGGGTCTCCTACAATGAGCAGTTCTTC,CASSPRRVSYNEQFF,TRBV7-2,.,TRBJ2-1,.
TGTGCCAGCAGTTTAGACCCAGCGGGAGTGGACGAGCAGTACTTC,CASSLDPAGVDEQYF,TRBV12-3/TRBV12-4,TRBD2,TRBJ2-7,few
TGTGCCAGCAGCCTCGGGGACACTGGAAACACCATATATTTT,CASSLGDTGNTIYF,TRBV5-5,.,TRBJ1-3,.
TGTGCCAGCAGCTTTTTCGGAGCCTCCTACGAGCAGTACTTC,CASSFFGASYEQYF,TRBV5-5,.,TRBJ2-7,few
TGTGCCAGCAGCTGGGTGTCGCGTAATGAAAAACTGTTTTTT,CASSWVSRNEKLFF,TRBV11-2,.,TRBJ1-4,.
TGTGCCGCGGACCCCCCGGCTACCACCGGGGAGCTGTTTTTT,CAADPPATTGELFF,TRBV7-9,.,TRBJ2-2,.
TGTGCCAGCAGCCAAGCTCCGGCTAGCGTAAACAATGAGCAGTTCTTC,CASSQAPASVNNEQFF,TRBV4-2,.,TRBJ2-1,.
TGTGCCAGCAGCTTGGTGGGGGACTCAACCTCTTTCTTC,CASSLVGDSTSFF,TRBV5-5,.,TRBJ2-1,many
TGTGCCAGCAGCGTAGTAGCGGGAGTGGTGGATGAGCAGTTCTTC,CASSVVAGVVDEQFF,TRBV9,TRBD2,TRBJ2-1,.
TGTGCCAGCAGCACCGGACCGACAGCTTCGGAGACCCAGTACTTC,CASSTGPTASETQYF,TRBV7-2,.,TRBJ2-5,.
TGTGCCAGCAGCTTGACGGACAGAGGGCCCCAGCATTTT,CASSLTDRGPQHF,TRBV11-2,.,TRBJ1-5,few
TGCAGTGCTAAGAACGGACACGAGCAGTACTTC,CSAKNGHEQYF,TRBV20-1,.,TRBJ2-7,.
TGTGCCAGCAGCTTAGCAGTACCGGTGATAATGAGTGAGCAGTTCTTC,CASSLAVPVIMSEQFF,TRBV7-9,.,TRBJ2-1,many
TGTGCCAGCAGCTTGAGGGGAAGGGGCGGGAAGCAGTTCTTC,CASSLRGRGGKQFF,TRBV5-8,.,TRBJ2-1,few
TGTGCCAGCACAACTGGGGACGGACATTTCTACGAGCAGTACTTC,CASTTGDGHFYEQYF,TRBV6-1,.,TRBJ2-7,few
TGTGCCACCAGCAGAGAACTAGCGATCGGCTACGAGCAGTACTTC,CATSRELAIGYEQYF,TRBV15,TRBD2,TRBJ2-7,.
TGCAGTGCTCCAACTAGAAGCACAGATACGCAGTATTTT,CSAPTRSTDTQYF,TRBV20-1,.,TRBJ2-3,few
TGTGCCAGCAGCCTGAAGGGGCGCGGTAATTCACCCCTCCACTTT,CASSLKGRGNSPLHF,TRBV5-8,.,TRBJ1-6,.
TGTGCTAGTGGGGGACCCTCTTCGAACACTGAAGCTTTCTTT,CASGGPSSNTEAFF,TRBV12-5,.,TRBJ1-1,few
TGTGCCAGCAGCTCGGGACTAGCGGGAGGGAGAACGCAGTATTTT,CASSSGLAGGRTQYF,TRBV3-1,TRBD2,TRBJ2-3,.
TGTGCCAGCAGCTCCTATGGGCCCACCGGGGAGCTGTTTTTT,CASSSYGPTGELFF,TRBV7-2,.,TRBJ2-2,.
TGCGCCAGCAGCCAAGGACTGACAGGCGGCAGCTCCTACAATGAGCAGTTCTTC,CASSQGLTGGSSYNEQFF,TRBV4-3,.,TRBJ2-1,.
TGCGCCAGCAGCTCGGGACAGGGCGATGGCTACACCTTC,CASSSGQGDGYTF,TRBV5-1,TRBD1,TRBJ1-2,.
TGTGCCAGCAGTTTGAACAGGATCTACGAGCAGTACTTC,CASSLNRIYEQYF,TRBV27,.,TRBJ2-7,.
TGTGCCAGCAGTGGGGAGAAGGGTCAAGGTGGGGCCAACGTCCTGACTTTC,CASSGEKGQGGANVLTF,TRBV6-1,.,TRBJ2-6,few
TGTGCCAGCAGTACCCGGGGGGCGGGTGTTATGGAGCAGTACTTC,CASSTRGAGVMEQYF,TRBV27,.,TRBJ2-7,few
TGTGCCAGGAGCTTGGAGGGGACCCAGTACTTC,CARSLEGTQYF,TRBV5-5,.,TRBJ2-5,.